Here is one TCR beta chain with its context. Which cohort a participant joined came from the clinical history participants gave. The recovered donors of Cohort 3 showed two negative PCRs, clearance, or symptom resolution. Under the authors' procedure: Reference gene primer amplification in the assay estimated nucleated cell counts. Sequenced by immunoSEQ multiplex PCR; TCRdb stores in-frame clones only, minus some. V and J calls and clone size follow that table, whereas D and trimming were derived from the DNA. The repertoire holds more than 250,000 clones, roughly nine tenths seen once, with roughly 3% in the top ten. This sample stems from a study of blood T cell repertoires in COVID-19. In the study overall: Donors in the United States, Italy and Spain gave samples during acute or convalescent COVID-19.

The TCR comes from a young woman who had recovered from COVID-19. The specimen was PBMCs or T cells enriched from blood (not recorded which).

The CDR3 reads CASSGAAGPDLRAFF. CDR3 nucleotides: TGTGCCAGCAGTGGGGCCGCAGGTCCCGATCTTCGAGCTTTCTTT. V gene TRBV25-1 combines with J gene TRBJ1-1; D unclear. Deletions cut 4 bases from V and 10 bases from J, with 22 bases between. This CDR3 comprises 15 residues. The germline V gene has CDR1 MGHDK and CDR2 SYGVNS.